The 11 T cell receptor beta chains below were found in one sample sequenced in a study of OX40 agonist ivuxolimab in advanced cancers. Libraries were prepared by immunoSEQ multiplex PCR; TCRdb keeps only in-frame clonotypes and omits some of them. The repertoire consists of under 50,000 clones, with about three quarters occurring once and the leading ten covering 7.9%. Sequencing was performed on CD4+ or CD8+ T cells sorted from blood, taken in a trial of the OX40 agonist ivuxolimab. The receptors were sampled from an adult with an advanced solid tumor such as melanoma, head and neck, liver or kidney cancer.

The chain combines TRBV6-5 with TRBJ2-5; the match to TRBD1 covers 9 bases. The CDR3 is 15 residues long. V lost 5 bases to trimming and J lost 5 bases; unmatched junction nucleotides: 9. Germline values: CDR1 MNHEY, CDR2 SVGAGI. The CDR3 nucleotides are TGTGCCAGCAGTCCCGGGACAGGGTATATTGAGACCCAGTACTTC. It encodes CASSPGTGYIETQYF.

The rearrangement joins TRBV7-9 to TRBJ2-1; 10 bases align to TRBD2. Germline trimming cut 5 bases from V and 3 bases from J; bases unmatched to any gene: 4. The V gene's germline CDR1 is SEHNR and CDR2 FQNEAQ (reference sequence). The CDR3 contains 15 residues. The CDR3 here is CASSASGRFYNEQFF. In nucleotides, the CDR3 is TGTGCCAGCAGCGCTAGCGGGAGATTCTACAATGAGCAGTTCTTC.

This chain connects TRBV2 to TRBJ1-5; maybe TRBD1 (5 bases). Germline CDR1 and CDR2: SNHLY and FYNNEI. This CDR3 is built from 15 residues. V dropped 5 bases and J dropped 1 base, with 12 bases sitting between them. CDR3 sequence (DNA): TGTGCCAGCAGTCCCCAGGGATCAAGCAATCAGCCCCAGCATTTT. This codes for CASSPQGSSNQPQHF.

This clone was counted once. V is TRBV13 and J is TRBJ1-6, with 10 nucleotides matching TRBD1. Germline trimming cut 4 bases from V and 9 bases from J; bases unmatched to any gene: 3. Germline V CDR1 and CDR2: PRHDT, FYEKMQ (reference sequence). CDR3 length: 14 residues. CDR3 bases: TGTGCCAGCAGCTCCGGGACAGGGGCTTCACCCCTCCACTTT. Translating gives CASSSGTGASPLHF.

This chain connects TRBV7-9 to TRBJ2-1; TRBD2 matches at 9 bases. Germline V gene sequence: CDR1 SEHNR, CDR2 FQNEAQ (reference sequence). The CDR3 consists of 19 residues. With V trimmed by 3 bases and J by 3 bases, 15 bases remained unmatched. The CDR3 sequence is CASSLTLGREGQNYNEQFF. CDR3 in DNA: TGTGCCAGCAGCTTGACCCTTGGGCGGGAGGGCCAAAACTACAATGAGCAGTTCTTC.

The gene calls are TRBV19 and TRBJ2-3; TRBD1 matches 7 bases. The CDR3 has 17 residues. Germline CDR1 and CDR2: LNHDA and SQIVND (reference sequence). With V trimmed by 3 bases and J by 3 bases, 12 bases remained unmatched. The CDR3 here is CASSMDLTGMGTDTQYF. In DNA form, the CDR3 reads TGTGCCAGTAGTATGGACCTGACAGGGATGGGGACAGATACGCAGTATTTT.

This chain joins TRBV12-5 and TRBJ1-2, with 10 bases lining up with TRBD1. CDR3 length: 18 amino acids. Germline trimming cut 7 bases from V and 7 bases from J; bases unmatched to any gene: 21. Germline CDR1 is LGHNT and CDR2 is FRNRAP. In nucleotides, the CDR3 is TGTGCTAGTGCTATCTCAGTTCTACGGGACAGGGGACTTGGTGGCTACACCTTC. This encodes CASAISVLRDRGLGGYTF.

The chain couples TRBV5-4 to TRBJ1-1; the D gene is possibly TRBD1 (6 bases). CDR1 SGHNT and CDR2 YYREEE come from the germline V gene (reference sequence). The germline V and J ends were trimmed by 5 bases and 4 bases, with 21 bases remaining between them. This CDR3 has 16 residues. The CDR3 spells CASRSQGDSVGTEAFF. The CDR3 DNA is TGTGCCAGCAGGTCACAGGGTGATAGTGTCGGCACTGAAGCTTTCTTT.

The chain is built from TRBV4-1 and TRBJ1-2; 8 bases map to TRBD1. CDR1 is MGHRA, CDR2 YSYEKL, per germline. The CDR3 totals 16 residues. After removal of 4 bases from V and 8 bases from J, the junction contained 15 bases not matched to a gene. The CDR3 region is CASSPGAGGSPDGYTF. The CDR3, as DNA: TGCGCCAGCAGCCCAGGGGCAGGGGGCTCACCGGACGGCTACACCTTC.

The chain has TRBV7-9 and TRBJ1-5; no clear D gene. CDR1 is SEHNR, CDR2 FQNEAQ, per germline (reference sequence). V was cut by 1 base and J by 5 bases, with 6 bases left in between. CDR3 length: 13 residues. CDR3: CASSLGLDQPQHF. CDR3 coding DNA: TGTGCCAGCAGCTTAGGTTTAGATCAGCCCCAGCATTTT.

The rearrangement links TRBV5-6 to TRBJ1-2; D unresolved. The ends were cut back, 0 bases at V and 0 bases at J, with 3 bases in the middle. Germline-derived CDR1 and CDR2 are SGHDT and YYEEEE. The CDR3 spans 13 residues. The chain's CDR3 is CASSLVANYGYTF. The CDR3 region has the DNA TGTGCCAGCAGCTTGGTAGCTAACTATGGCTACACCTTC.